One T cell receptor beta chain is described in this entry. The target of this receptor is not known. Base qualities are not provided; no much larger clone lies one nucleotide away. The collaborating institutions used their own protocols to collect whole blood in K2EDTA tubes. For TCRbeta analysis, collaborators shipped samples in one of three forms: frozen whole blood, isolated PBMCs, or DNA extracted from either of those sample types. TCRbeta CDR3 regions were amplified from genomic DNA by means of the immunoSEQ Assay, a bias-controlled multiplex PCR. The original methods were these. The number of nucleated cells in each sample was estimated from the amplification of reference gene primers within the assay. To quantify the absolute abundance of each unique TCRbeta CDR3 rearrangement, sequence reads were collapsed and filtered. Productive Simpson clonality was computed per sample as the square root of Simpson's diversity index over productive rearrangements. Sourced from immuneACCESS, this table was stored by TCRdb with only in-frame sequences that have V and J called. A share of the clones is absent; for the studies checked, an unresolved V gene accounts for under half, and the remainder has no known explanation. V, J and clone size reflect that table, while D and trimming were determined from the DNA. The sample table lists around 67,000 clones, around 88% of them with a count of one. The ten largest clones take up roughly a fifth of the sample.

The source of the sample is a study of blood T cell repertoires in COVID-19 (dated by TCRdb to 2018 to 2020). Describing the broader study: Collaborator samples came from the United States, Italy and Spain and covered acute and convalescent phases of COVID-19. The repertoires were made available in a free public database intended to serve as a resource for research on the immune response to SARS-CoV-2. Where available, HLA class I and class II types were obtained from metadata supplied by the sample provider rather than from assay-based typing. Samples were obtained from the ongoing ImmuneRACE study (first 160 participants) and from approximately 1,200 subjects provided by 6 global collaborators. A de-identified subject ID, COVID-19 status, age in years and sex were almost always included in the sample metadata. Deeply sampled blood TCRbeta repertoires from subjects exposed to, actively infected with, or recovered from COVID-19 were included in the dataset. The material from the prospective study consisted of cDNA or gDNA derived from T cells, B-cell-depleted T cells, or PBMCs.

Study-level results and caveats: The amount of clinical and demographic metadata varied by source and participant and was provided uncurated.

For this chain, trimming is 9 bases at the V end and 2 bases at the J end, and the number of junction bases without a gene match is 15. CDR1 and CDR2 are read off the germline V gene (reference sequence) as LNHDA and SQIVND. The CDR3 runs 19 amino acids, cysteine and phenylalanine included. Only the CDR3 DNA is retained, 57 bases long and in frame from the first base. The clonotype was recovered from a woman of 80 years or more with acute or convalescent COVID-19. The sequencing input was peripheral blood. The V gene is TRBV19 and the J gene is TRBJ2-6; 11 central nucleotides agree with TRBD1. CDR3 reads: CASRQPLGQGEAGANVLTF. The DNA reads TGTGCCAGCCGCCAACCTCTGGGACAGGGGGAAGCTGGGGCCAACGTCCTGACTTTC. The reference TRBV19 and TRBJ2-6 proteins fill in what lies around the CDR3, so the full variable domain reads DGGITQSPKYLFRKEGQNVTLSCEQNLNHDAMYWYRQDPGQGLRLIYYSQIVNDFQKGDIAEGYSVSREKKESFPLTVTSAQKNPTAFYLCASRQPLGQGEAGANVLTFGAGSRLTVL.